This entry lists 4 T cell receptor beta chains sequenced from one sample in a study of vaccination and CD4 T cells after COVID-19. Documented treatment: roughly nine-day PBMC culture with coronavirus spike peptide pools or control peptides (ViraFEST assay). Before the COVID-19 pandemic (2011-2018), CD4+ T cells were obtained from the unexposed donor. Scientists ran DNA taken from cultured CD4+ T cells through the Oncomine TCR Beta short-read assay for sequencing. TCRdb redid the calling of the PCR reads with MiXCR, one entry per CDR3 protein. The sample holds around 9,000 distinct CDR3 sequences; 30% to 40% are singletons and the top ten take about 31%. Their antigens remain unidentified. Sequenced material: CD4+ T cells from blood, cultured in vitro. These receptors came from a human donor in good health.

This clonotype was seen only a few times. The chain uses TRBV7-7 and TRBJ2-5; 11 nucleotides agree with TRBD2. The CDR3 has 15 amino acids. Per germline, CDR1 SSHAT and CDR2 FNYEAQ (reference sequence). V shed 5 bases, J shed 5 bases, and the junction held 7 bases outside the gene matches. The CDR3 DNA follows: TGTGCCAGCAGCCCTACTAGCGGGGGTGGGGAGACCCAGTACTTC. Its protein product is CASSPTSGGGETQYF.

The chain links TRBV19 to TRBJ2-3, with TRBD2 identical over 11 bases. The junction had 3 bases not matched to a gene; V was cut back by 2 bases and J by 5 bases. The germline CDR1 and CDR2 sequences are LNHDA and SQIVND (reference sequence). CDR3 length: 15 residues. The CDR3 bases are TGTGCCAGTAGTATACTAGCGGGGGGCCAAGATACGCAGTATTTT. This codes for CASSILAGGQDTQYF.

This chain connects TRBV2 to TRBJ1-2; no definite D call. This CDR3 has 14 amino acids. CDR1 is SNHLY, CDR2 FYNNEI, per germline. Trimming stripped 1 base from V and 3 bases from J, with 9 bases between. This CDR3 is CASSEGPTYYGYTF. In DNA form, the CDR3 reads TGTGCCAGCAGTGAAGGCCCGACTTACTATGGCTACACCTTC.

This clonotype was found a few times. The chain carries TRBV27 and TRBJ1-5; D might be TRBD1 (5 bases). The CDR3 contains 14 residues. The germline V and J ends were trimmed by 5 bases and 5 bases, with 13 bases remaining between them. Germline CDR1 and CDR2: MNHEY and SMNVEV (reference sequence). For the CDR3, the DNA is TGTGCCAGCAGTGGGGGTCAAGATTATCAGCCCCAGCATTTT. Translated: CASSGGQDYQPQHF.